Shown below are 3 T cell receptor beta chains from a single sample sequenced in a study of T cell changes during pregnancy in multiple sclerosis. Clones were sequenced by immunoSEQ multiplex PCR, and TCRdb holds only the in-frame ones, with some missing. Of about 8,500 clones listed, about 85% are singletons. This specimen consisted of CD8+ T cells from peripheral blood mononuclear cells, obtained in the first trimester of pregnancy. Receptor source: a female donor in good health, enrolled as a control in a pregnancy study.

Regarding this clone: Germline is not matched at one junction end, which may reflect a read error. The chain has TRBV7-7 and TRBJ2-5, with 9 positions matching TRBD1. The CDR3 has 14 amino acids. CDR1 and CDR2 from the germline V gene are SSHAT and FNYEAQ (reference sequence). The CDR3 is CASSSGTGQETQYF. CDR3 DNA sequence: TGTGCTAGCAGCTCCGGGACAGGGCAAGAGACCCAGTACTTC.

This chain uses TRBV7-9 with TRBJ2-5; 11 bases are a match to TRBD2. The V and J ends lost 0 bases and 6 bases, in that order; junction bases with no gene match: 3. Germline V gene sequence: CDR1 SEHNR, CDR2 FQNEAQ (reference sequence). The CDR3 covers 15 residues. The CDR3 reads CASSLASGGEKTQYF. The CDR3 DNA is TGTGCCAGCAGCTTAGCTAGCGGGGGGGAGAAGACCCAGTACTTC.

The gene calls are TRBV2 and TRBJ2-1, with a weak D call TRBD2 (5 bases). The V and J ends lost 2 bases and 4 bases respectively, with 12 bases between them. CDR3 length: 15 amino acids. Germline V gene data show CDR1 as SNHLY and CDR2 as FYNNEI. The CDR3 bases are TGTGCCAGCAGTGAATCGAGCGGAGCATACAATGAGCAGTTCTTC. Translating gives CASSESSGAYNEQFF.